The source of this TCR beta chain is a study of radiotherapy plus CTLA-4 blockade in lung cancer. The CDR3 loop spans 16 amino acids. V trimming: 0 bases; J trimming: 3 bases; junction bases outside the gene matches: 4. CDR1 SGHAT and CDR2 FQNNGV come from the germline V gene. Study-level results: Response was reportedly best predicted by early blood T cell clone dynamics, with interferon-beta.

A note on this clone: Its antigen is as yet unknown.

Sequencing was performed with immunoSEQ multiplex PCR; in TCRdb, only in-frame clones are kept and a portion is missing. The sample lists about 51,000 clones, approximately 80% occurring once. Sequences were derived from peripheral blood, sampled from a patient treated with radiotherapy plus ipilimumab. The chain uses TRBV11-2 and TRBJ1-4, with TRBD1 matching 7 bases. The receptor was derived from a human donor with non-small cell lung cancer whose response to radiotherapy plus ipilimumab could not be evaluated. CDR3 in amino acids: CASSLERGLSNEKLFF. In nucleotides, the CDR3 is TGTGCCAGCAGCTTAGAGAGGGGGCTGTCTAATGAAAAACTGTTTTTT.